This T cell receptor beta chain was sequenced for a study of T cells expressing NK-cell markers. In the study overall: Repertoire data for TCR beta were derived from sorted T cells (CD3+CD56+NKG2C+, CD3+CD56+NKG2C- and CD3+CD56-NKG2C+). Out of eight donors sequenced, seven tested HCMV-seropositive and the remaining one seronegative.

Template switching by 5'RACE with UMIs generated the TCR beta cDNA. TCRdb reprocessed the 5' RACE reads; each CDR3 protein has one entry and no DNA is given. The sample table sets out roughly 420,000 distinct CDR3 sequences. CDR1 and CDR2 from the germline V gene are SEHNR and FQNEAQ (reference sequence). The CDR3 is 16 amino acids. Material for sequencing was blood T cells: a sorted CD56 or NKG2C T cell subset, CD4+ or CD8+ T cells, or bulk PBMC T cells (not recorded which). The source is a woman between 18 and 70 years old in good health. The V gene is TRBV7-9, the J gene TRBJ1-4. This CDR3 is CASSLGIGDSNEKLFF.